Listed here are 10 T cell receptor beta chains from one sample, sequenced in a study of molecular identifiers for immune sequencing clone quantification. TCRdb redid the calling of the PCR reads with MiXCR, one entry per CDR3 protein. The data hold about 640,000 distinct CDR3 sequences, with about 20% observed a single time. Material: naive CD8+ T cells from blood, with Jurkat cell RNA spiked in. Subset indicated: FACS-sorted CD8+CD4-CCR7+CD45RA+ naive T cells. The source of these receptors is a human donor in good health. Some libraries in this study had Jurkat cell RNA spiked in.

This clonotype came up many times. The V gene is TRBV6-5, the J gene TRBJ2-7, with a weak D call TRBD2 (5 bases). The V gene's germline CDR1 is MNHEY and CDR2 SVGAGI. This CDR3 region has 16 residues. The V gene lost 2 bases and the J gene lost 2 bases, with 16 bases spanning the gap. CDR3 bases: TGTGCCAGCAGTTACGCTGGGCGGAGGTGGGCCTACGAGCAGTACTTC. This codes for CASSYAGRRWAYEQYF.

The sample holds many counts of this clonotype. The chain uses TRBV7-9 and TRBJ1-1; possibly TRBD1 for D (6 bases). CDR3 length: 16 amino acids. The V gene lost 2 bases and the J gene lost 1 base, with 14 bases spanning the gap. The germline V gene encodes CDR1 SEHNR and CDR2 FQNEAQ (reference sequence). In DNA form, the CDR3 reads TGTGCCAGCAGCTTAAAACAGGGAAGGGGGAACACTGAAGCTTTCTTT. Its protein is CASSLKQGRGNTEAFF.

This clonotype has a count of ten or more. This rearrangement joins TRBV27 to TRBJ1-5; a weak D match, TRBD1 (5 bases). In germline, CDR1 is MNHEY, CDR2 SMNVEV (reference sequence). V was pared by 2 bases and J by 6 bases, with 11 bases between. CDR3 size: 14 residues. The CDR3 loop is CASSLMGTGQPQHF. For the CDR3, the DNA is TGTGCCAGCAGTTTAATGGGGACGGGTCAGCCCCAGCATTTT.

This clonotype was counted ten times or more. The gene calls are TRBV7-9 and TRBJ1-4, with TRBD1 matching 9 bases. Germline CDR1 and CDR2: SEHNR and FQNEAQ (reference sequence). The V and J ends lost 4 bases and 8 bases, in that order; junction bases with no gene match: 8. This CDR3 is built from 15 residues. The DNA for the CDR3 is TGTGCCAGCAGCTCCCCCGGGACAGGGTACGAAAAACTGTTTTTT. This translates into CASSSPGTGYEKLFF.

V usage is TRBV19 and J usage is TRBJ2-3; D is ambiguous. Germline V gives CDR1 LNHDA, CDR2 SQIVND (reference sequence). The CDR3 has 18 residues. The V gene lost 2 bases and the J gene lost 2 bases, with 20 bases spanning the gap. The CDR3 region has the DNA TGTGCCAGTAGTATACGTGACTCCCGGACCTCAGTCACAGATACGCAGTATTTT. It is translated as CASSIRDSRTSVTDTQYF.

This clonotype showed up just a few times. Given a much more abundant clone one base away, this may be a read error. Here the CDR3 omits its conserved ending phenylalanine or tryptophan, so a read error is the likely source. V usage is TRBV9 and J usage is TRBJ2-6; D not certain. V was cut by 5 bases and J by 0 bases, with 3 bases left in between. Per germline, CDR1 SGDLS and CDR2 YYNGEE. CDR3 size: 13 residues. The CDR3 loop is CASRRSGANVLTL. The CDR3 coding sequence is TGTGCCAGCAGGCGCTCTGGGGCCAACGTCCTGACTCTC.

With regard to this clonotype: Mismatch with germline at one junction end may stem from a read error. The chain has TRBV5-1 and TRBJ2-1; tentatively, D is TRBD2 (5 bases). CDR3 size: 16 residues. Germline CDR1 is SGHRS and CDR2 is YFSETQ. CDR3 in DNA: TGCGCCAGCAGCTCCCCTTTTCAGGCGGGTTTCAATGGGCAGTTCTTC. Protein product: CASSSPFQAGFNGQFF.

This clonotype was recorded many times. The genes are TRBV7-2 and TRBJ1-1, with TRBD1 matching 8 bases. The CDR3 runs 15 residues. Germline V gene sequence: CDR1 SGHTA, CDR2 FQGNSA. With V trimmed by 0 bases and J by 8 bases, 8 bases remained unmatched. DNA of the CDR3: TGTGCCAGCAGCTTAGCCCCCGGGGCAGGGGGCGAAGCTTTCTTT. Residues: CASSLAPGAGGEAFF. Full variable domain (missing parts from reference TRBV7-2 and TRBJ1-1): GAGVSQSPSNKVTEKGKDVELRCDPISGHTALYWYRQSLGQGLEFLIYFQGNSAPDKSGLPSDRFSAERTGGSVSTLTIQRTQQEDSAVYLCASSLAPGAGGEAFFGQGTRLTVV.

This clonotype was counted at least ten times. The genes are TRBV7-2 and TRBJ1-1; maybe TRBD1 (5 bases). Trimming shortened V by 1 base and J by 11 bases, and 14 bases separated the two germline ends. CDR3 length: 13 amino acids. Per the germline V gene, CDR1 is SGHTA and CDR2 is FQGNSA. The CDR3 region has the DNA TGTGCCAGCAGCTTAGGAGTAGGGGTGTACGCTTTCTTT. It encodes CASSLGVGVYAFF.

Many counts were recorded for this clonotype. The J gene is TRBJ2-3, the V gene TRBV12-3 or TRBV12-4; 10 nucleotides agree with TRBD2. The CDR3 runs to 14 residues. V lost 6 bases and J lost 5; bases outside the gene matches: 5. As DNA, the CDR3 is TGTGCCAGCAGAATAGCGGGAGGTCAAGATACGCAGTATTTT. This codes for CASRIAGGQDTQYF.